This entry lists 8 T cell receptor beta chains sequenced from one sample in a study of PD-L1 blockade in urothelial cancer. Sequencing was performed with immunoSEQ multiplex PCR; in TCRdb, only in-frame clones are kept and a portion is missing. The sample includes tens of thousands of clones, roughly 88% seen only once; the top ten take 4.5% to 5%. Time point given: pretreatment peripheral blood. Here the sequenced sample was PBMCs, taken around atezolizumab (anti-PD-L1) treatment. Receptor source: a man between 65 and 85 years old with urothelial cancer.

V is TRBV19 and J is TRBJ2-5; a possible D gene is TRBD2 (6 bases). Trimming left V 3 bases short and J 1 base short, with 9 bases between. Germline CDR1 LNHDA, CDR2 SQIVND (reference sequence). This CDR3 region has 14 residues. CDR3 amino acids: CASSMVGGQETQYF. The CDR3 DNA reads TGTGCCAGTAGTATGGTGGGAGGCCAAGAGACCCAGTACTTC. The full variable domain, its missing parts supplied by reference TRBV19 and TRBJ2-5, is DGGITQSPKYLFRKEGQNVTLSCEQNLNHDAMYWYRQDPGQGLRLIYYSQIVNDFQKGDIAEGYSVSREKKESFPLTVTSAQKNPTAFYLCASSMVGGQETQYFGPGTRLLVL.

The V call is TRBV5-6, the J call TRBJ2-6; possible D gene TRBD2, 5 bases. The CDR3 covers 18 residues. Looked up from germline, CDR1 is SGHDT and CDR2 is YYEEEE. The germline V and J ends were trimmed by 3 bases and 0 bases, with 16 bases remaining between them. The CDR3 region has the DNA TGTGCCAGCAGCTCCCGGCATTCGGGAATCTCTGGGGCCAACGTCCTGACTTTC. Protein product: CASSSRHSGISGANVLTF.

The chain has TRBV5-4 and TRBJ2-1; 10 nucleotides match TRBD2. The CDR3 sequence is 16 residues long. Trimming cost V 4 bases and J 1 base; bases outside gene matches: 5. Germline assignment: CDR1 SGHNT and CDR2 YYREEE (reference sequence). In DNA form, the CDR3 reads TGTGCCAGCAGCCAATTTAGCGGGAGGTCCTACAATGAGCAGTTCTTC. Protein sequence: CASSQFSGRSYNEQFF.

The chain uses TRBV28 and TRBJ2-5, with D perhaps TRBD1 (5 bases). CDR3 size: 14 residues. Germline-derived CDR1 and CDR2 are MDHEN and SYDVKM. Trimming pared 2 bases from V and 5 bases from J, leaving 12 bases between. The CDR3 protein is CASSLPQGAETQYF. The CDR3 DNA reads TGTGCCAGCAGTTTACCCCAGGGTGCGGAGACCCAGTACTTC.

V usage is TRBV6-5 and J usage is TRBJ2-7; 14 positions agree with TRBD2. V was pared by 4 bases and J by 6 bases, with 8 bases of the junction left unmatched. The CDR3 is 16 amino acids. The germline V gene has CDR1 MNHEY and CDR2 SVGAGI. The DNA for the CDR3 is TGTGCCAGCAGTTCCCACGGGACTAGCGGGAGTAGCGAGCAGTACTTC. This gives the protein CASSSHGTSGSSEQYF.

The J gene is TRBJ2-7, the V gene TRBV6-1; 8 bases are shared with TRBD1. The CDR3 covers 13 residues. V trimming: 6 bases; J trimming: 1 base; junction bases outside the gene matches: 2. Germline V gene lookup returns CDR1 MNHNS and CDR2 SASEGT. The CDR3 nucleotides read TGTGCCAGCAGCGGACAGGGTTCCTACGAGCAGTACTTC. This codes for CASSGQGSYEQYF.

V and J are TRBV9 and TRBJ2-3, with 8 positions matching TRBD1. CDR1 is SGDLS and CDR2 is YYNGEE in the germline V gene. The CDR3 is made up of 15 amino acids. V shed 4 bases, J shed 0 bases, and the junction held 4 bases outside the gene matches. Here the CDR3 reads CASSPRTGSTDTQYF. CDR3 DNA sequence: TGTGCCAGCAGCCCGCGGACAGGGAGCACAGATACGCAGTATTTT. Based on the CDR3 plus reference TRBV9 and TRBJ2-3, the full variable domain is DSGVTQTPKHLITATGQRVTLRCSPRSGDLSVYWYQQSLDQGLQFLIQYYNGEERAKGNILERFSAQQFPDLHSELNLSSLELGDSALYFCASSPRTGSTDTQYFGPGTRLTVL.

V is TRBV11-2 and J is TRBJ2-1; no clear D gene. This CDR3 contains 15 residues. The germline CDR1 and CDR2 sequences are SGHAT and FQNNGV. Between the trimmed V and J ends, which lost 1 base and 1 base, there was a span of 8 bases. The CDR3 nucleotides read TGTGCCAGCAGCTTAGGCGCGTTTTCCTACAATGAGCAGTTCTTC. This encodes CASSLGAFSYNEQFF.